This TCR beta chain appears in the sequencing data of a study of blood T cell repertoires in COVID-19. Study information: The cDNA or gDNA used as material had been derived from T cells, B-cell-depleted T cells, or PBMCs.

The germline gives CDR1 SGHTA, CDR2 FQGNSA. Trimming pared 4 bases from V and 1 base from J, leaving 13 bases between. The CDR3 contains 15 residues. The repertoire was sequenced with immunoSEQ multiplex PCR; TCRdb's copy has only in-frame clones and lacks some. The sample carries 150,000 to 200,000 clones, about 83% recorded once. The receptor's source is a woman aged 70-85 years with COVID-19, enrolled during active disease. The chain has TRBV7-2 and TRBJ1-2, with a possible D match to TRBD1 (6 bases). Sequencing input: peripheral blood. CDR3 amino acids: CASSSYRVGNYGYTF. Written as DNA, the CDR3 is TGTGCCAGCAGCTCCTACAGGGTCGGTAACTATGGCTACACCTTC.